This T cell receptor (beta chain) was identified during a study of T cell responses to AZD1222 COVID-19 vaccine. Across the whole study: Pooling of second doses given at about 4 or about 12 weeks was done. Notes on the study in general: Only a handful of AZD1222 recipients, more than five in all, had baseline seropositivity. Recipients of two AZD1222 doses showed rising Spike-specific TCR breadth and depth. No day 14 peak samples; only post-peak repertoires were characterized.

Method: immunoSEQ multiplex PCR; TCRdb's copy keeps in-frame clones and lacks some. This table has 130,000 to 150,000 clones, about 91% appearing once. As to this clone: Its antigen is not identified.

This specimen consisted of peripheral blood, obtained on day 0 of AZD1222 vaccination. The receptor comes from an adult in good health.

The CDR3 DNA reads as TGTGCCATCAGTGACTGGACTAGCGGCTACGAGCAGTACTTC. The encoded protein is CAISDWTSGYEQYF. The chain couples TRBV10-3 to TRBJ2-7, with 10 nucleotides matching TRBD2. J gave up 3 bases and V 3 bases, and 2 bases lay outside the gene matches. The germline CDR1 and CDR2 sequences are ENHRY and SYGVKD. This CDR3 is built from 14 residues.